This entry concerns a single T cell receptor beta chain. Profiled with immunoSEQ multiplex PCR; TCRdb holds only in-frame clones, not every one. The repertoire holds around 270,000 clones, with 88% as singletons. This specimen belongs to a study of blood T cell repertoires in COVID-19. Germline V lookup: CDR1 SGHRS, CDR2 YFSETQ. CDR3 length: 14 residues. With 4 bases clipped from V and 5 bases from J, the junction kept 8 bases outside the gene matches. Sequenced: peripheral blood. This rearrangement joins TRBV5-1 to TRBJ2-5; 7 positions agree with TRBD2. The receptor was isolated from a man between 60 and 75 years old who had recovered from COVID-19. Here the CDR3 DNA reads TGCGCCAGCAGCAGTACCGGGACTAAGGAGACCCAGTACTTC. It encodes CASSSTGTKETQYF.